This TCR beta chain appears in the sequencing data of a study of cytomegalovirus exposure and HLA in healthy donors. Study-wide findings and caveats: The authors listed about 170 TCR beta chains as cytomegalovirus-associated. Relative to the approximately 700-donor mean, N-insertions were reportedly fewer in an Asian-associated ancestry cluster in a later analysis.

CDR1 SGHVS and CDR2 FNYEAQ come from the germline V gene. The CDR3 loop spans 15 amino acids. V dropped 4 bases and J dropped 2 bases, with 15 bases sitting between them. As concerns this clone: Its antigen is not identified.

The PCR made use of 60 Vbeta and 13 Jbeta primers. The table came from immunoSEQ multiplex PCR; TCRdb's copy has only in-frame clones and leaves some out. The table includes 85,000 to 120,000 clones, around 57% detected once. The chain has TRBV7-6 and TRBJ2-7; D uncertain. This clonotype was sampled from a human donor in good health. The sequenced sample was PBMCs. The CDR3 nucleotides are TGTGCCAGCAGCTACTCCCCCGCTTCCGCCTACGAGCAGTACTTC. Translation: CASSYSPASAYEQYF.